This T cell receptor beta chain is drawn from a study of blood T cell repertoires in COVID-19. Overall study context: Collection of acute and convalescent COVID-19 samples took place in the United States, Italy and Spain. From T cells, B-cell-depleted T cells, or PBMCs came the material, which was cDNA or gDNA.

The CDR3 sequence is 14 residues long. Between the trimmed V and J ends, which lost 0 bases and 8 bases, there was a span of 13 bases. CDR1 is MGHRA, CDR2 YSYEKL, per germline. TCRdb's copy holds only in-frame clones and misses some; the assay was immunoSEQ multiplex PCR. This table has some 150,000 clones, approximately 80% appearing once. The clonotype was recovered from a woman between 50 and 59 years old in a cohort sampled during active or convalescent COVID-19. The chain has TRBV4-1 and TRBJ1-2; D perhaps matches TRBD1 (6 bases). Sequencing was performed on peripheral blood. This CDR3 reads CASSQDIRGEGYTF. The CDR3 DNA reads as TGCGCCAGCAGCCAAGATATCAGGGGAGAGGGCTACACCTTC.